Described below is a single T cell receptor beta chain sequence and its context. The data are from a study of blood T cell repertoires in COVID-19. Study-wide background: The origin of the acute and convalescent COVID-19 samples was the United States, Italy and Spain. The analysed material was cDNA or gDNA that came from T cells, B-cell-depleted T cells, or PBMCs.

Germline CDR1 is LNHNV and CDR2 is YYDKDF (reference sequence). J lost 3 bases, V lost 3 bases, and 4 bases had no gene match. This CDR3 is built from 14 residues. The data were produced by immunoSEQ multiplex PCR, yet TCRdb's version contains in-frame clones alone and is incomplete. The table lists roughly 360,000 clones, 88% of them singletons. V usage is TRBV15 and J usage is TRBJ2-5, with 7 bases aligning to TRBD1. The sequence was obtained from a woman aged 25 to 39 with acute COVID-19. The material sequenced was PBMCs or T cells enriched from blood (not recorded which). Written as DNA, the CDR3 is TGTGCCACCAGCAGGTCCGGGACAGAAGAGACCCAGTACTTC. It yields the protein CATSRSGTEETQYF.